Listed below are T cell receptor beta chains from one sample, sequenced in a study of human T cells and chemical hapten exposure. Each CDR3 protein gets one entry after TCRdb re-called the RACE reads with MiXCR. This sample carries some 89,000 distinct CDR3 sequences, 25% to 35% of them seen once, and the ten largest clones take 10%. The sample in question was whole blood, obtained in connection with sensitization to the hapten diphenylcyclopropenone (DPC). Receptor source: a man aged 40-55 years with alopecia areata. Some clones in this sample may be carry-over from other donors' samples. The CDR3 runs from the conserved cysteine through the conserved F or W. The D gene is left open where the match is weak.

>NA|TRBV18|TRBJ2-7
CASSPLPKDYEQYF
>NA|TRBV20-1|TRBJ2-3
CSARDRRGLSTDTQYF
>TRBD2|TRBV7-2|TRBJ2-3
CASSPGGTGGGTQYF
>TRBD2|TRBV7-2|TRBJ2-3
CASSLGGSYTDTQYF
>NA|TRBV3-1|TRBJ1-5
CASSQEGQPQHF
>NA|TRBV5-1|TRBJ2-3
CASSSRDTDTQYF
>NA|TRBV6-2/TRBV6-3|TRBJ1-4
CASGTDGPNEKLFF
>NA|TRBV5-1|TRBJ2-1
CASSLGAQMYNEQFF
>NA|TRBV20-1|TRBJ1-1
CSARGWGGNTEAFF
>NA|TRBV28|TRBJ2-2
CASSFYGANTGELFF
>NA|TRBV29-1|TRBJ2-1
CSVEKSRGSSYNEQFF
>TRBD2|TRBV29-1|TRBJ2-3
CSTKSSGITDTQYF
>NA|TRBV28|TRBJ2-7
CASSRTTGEQYF
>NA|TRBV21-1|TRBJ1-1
CASSKRHLNTEAFF
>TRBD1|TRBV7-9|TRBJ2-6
CASSSLQGASSGANVLTF
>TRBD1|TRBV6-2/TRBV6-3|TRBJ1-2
CASSYHLAPDRGFGYTF